This T cell receptor (beta chain) appears in the sequencing data of a study of T-cell reconstitution after alpha-beta-depleted transplantation in children. Points from the study as a whole: Several hundred expanded graft clones reportedly supplied alpha-beta T cells about two months after transplant. The authors attributed T-cell counts and diversity one year after transplant mostly to newly produced T cells. Where some patients showed high TCRbeta diversity at day 60, it came from recipient T cells and thymic progenitors that had survived.

Preparation of the TCRbeta library was carried out with unique molecular identifiers. TCRdb re-analysed the PCR reads in MiXCR, keeping a single row per CDR3 protein. The sample gives about 1,000,000 distinct CDR3 sequences, around 30% of which show up once; 28% is in the top ten. On this clonotype: What it binds is not known.

The CDR3 runs to 12 residues. Germline assignment: CDR1 GTSNPN and CDR2 SVGIG (reference sequence). Trimming stripped 0 bases from V and 8 bases from J, with 10 bases between. Source: PBMCs, mostly from graft donor cells, taken 360 days after TCRalphabeta/CD19-depleted stem cell transplant. This receptor was taken from a boy less than two years old who had a stem cell transplant for SCID, so the T cells may come from the graft donor. V usage is TRBV30 and J usage is TRBJ1-1, with D possibly TRBD1 on 5 matching bases. CDR3 in amino acids: CAWSVPGLEAFF. The CDR3 DNA reads TGTGCCTGGAGTGTTCCGGGACTCGAAGCTTTCTTT.